The T cell receptor (beta chain) described here comes from a study of sequential checkpoint blockade in melanoma. Whole-study context: After both sequences, patients received maintenance nivolumab.

TCRdb's table, derived via immunoSEQ multiplex PCR, lists solely in-frame clones and lacks some. This table has some 17,000 clones, around 63% appearing once. Noted treatment: randomized to nivolumab then ipilimumab (arm A) or the reverse (arm B). From thawed PBMCs, live CD3+CD8+ cells negative for CD19 and CD56 were sorted. Per germline, CDR1 SGHRS and CDR2 YFSETQ. The trim removed 2 bases at V and 5 bases at J, leaving 5 bases unmatched. The CDR3 totals 14 residues. This sample comprised CD8+ T cells sorted from blood (inferred from file names), obtained from a patient given nivolumab and ipilimumab in sequence. This clonotype was obtained from a human donor with melanoma. This chain joins TRBV5-1 and TRBJ2-3; the match to TRBD2 covers 7 bases. CDR3 region: CASSFLGEGDTQYF. CDR3 sequence (DNA): TGCGCCAGCAGCTTCTTGGGGGAGGGAGATACGCAGTATTTT.